This entry lists 21 T cell receptor beta chains sequenced from one sample in a study of shared clonotypes between healthy human individuals. TCRdb's copy holds only in-frame clones and misses some; the assay was immunoSEQ multiplex PCR. The sample has about 800,000 clones, 95% to 97% seen once; the top ten hold approximately 0.2%. Only CD45RO-negative cells positively selected for CCR7 counted as naive CD8 cells, so terminally differentiated effector memory CD45RA+ cells were excluded. Sequenced: naive CD8+ T cells sorted from blood. The receptors come from a man aged 25-40 years in good health.

The sample holds one count of this clone. The sample carries other DNA sequences with the same CDR3. The chain has TRBV11-2 and TRBJ2-3, with D uncertain. Trimming cost V 1 base and J 2 bases, with 10 bases left between them. Looked up from germline, CDR1 is SGHAT and CDR2 is FQNNGV. The CDR3 is 15 amino acids. This CDR3 reads CASSLGAGSTDTQYF. CDR3 sequence (DNA): TGTGCCAGCAGCTTAGGGGCCGGGTCCACAGATACGCAGTATTTT.

The gene calls are TRBV19 and TRBJ1-1; 8 nucleotides match TRBD1. This CDR3 contains 15 residues. The germline gives CDR1 LNHDA, CDR2 SQIVND (reference sequence). Losses at the gene ends were 5 bases for V and 2 bases for J; bases not matched to a gene: 7. The CDR3 DNA sequence: TGTGCCAGTAGTGGAGACGACAGGGGTAACACTGAAGCTTTCTTT. It encodes CASSGDDRGNTEAFF.

V is TRBV4-2 and J is TRBJ2-1; TRBD2 is a possible D gene (6 bases). Germline-derived CDR1 and CDR2 are LGHNA and YNFKEQ. V lost 4 bases to trimming and J lost 4 bases, with 8 bases between them. This CDR3 region has 13 residues. CDR3 nucleotides: TGTGCCAGCAGCCTTAGCGGTTACAATGAGCAGTTCTTC. Translating it yields CASSLSGYNEQFF.

V usage is TRBV6-1 and J usage is TRBJ2-1, with TRBD2 as a possible D gene (7 bases). The CDR3 is made up of 17 amino acids. Trimming removed 1 base at V and 8 bases at J, with 21 bases between. Germline CDR1 and CDR2: MNHNS and SASEGT. The CDR3 sequence: CASSEGGGGWLEHEQFF. The CDR3 coding sequence is TGTGCCAGCAGTGAAGGAGGGGGGGGATGGCTGGAGCATGAGCAGTTCTTC.

J is TRBJ1-4 and V is TRBV4-3, with D unresolved. Germline loops: CDR1 LGHNA, CDR2 YSLEER. This CDR3 is built from 15 residues. Deletions cut 0 bases from V and 3 bases from J, with 8 bases between. CDR3 in DNA: TGCGCCAGCAGCCAAGACTCAGGTTCTAATGAAAAACTGTTTTTT. The encoded protein is CASSQDSGSNEKLFF.

V and J are TRBV9 and TRBJ2-1, with a possible D match to TRBD2 (6 bases). Germline CDR1 is SGDLS and CDR2 is YYNGEE. The CDR3 runs to 15 residues. V shed 4 bases and J shed 12 bases, with 23 bases lying between them. This CDR3 is CASSPGGLTGEGQFF. The CDR3 DNA is TGTGCCAGCAGCCCCGGGGGTCTAACGGGCGAGGGGCAGTTCTTC.

V and J are TRBV9 and TRBJ2-3; D may be TRBD2 (6 bases). The CDR3 has 16 residues. Trimming took 2 bases from V and 3 from J, leaving 16 bases between them. Per the germline V gene, CDR1 is SGDLS and CDR2 is YYNGEE. DNA of the CDR3: TGTGCCAGCAGCGTTAGCCAGGGAGGAATGACAGATACGCAGTATTTT. It yields the protein CASSVSQGGMTDTQYF.

The chain uses TRBV28 and TRBJ2-1; no firm D call. Per germline, CDR1 MDHEN and CDR2 SYDVKM. V shed 3 bases and J shed 6 bases, with 6 bases lying between them. This CDR3 region has 12 residues. CDR3 residues: CASSFTPNEQFF. DNA for the CDR3: TGTGCCAGCAGTTTTACCCCCAATGAGCAGTTCTTC. The full variable domain, rest sourced from reference TRBV28 and TRBJ2-1, is DVKVTQSSRYLVKRTGEKVFLECVQDMDHENMFWYRQDPGLGLRLIYFSYDVKMKEKGDIPEGYSVSREKKERFSLILESASTNQTSMYLCASSFTPNEQFFGPGTRLTVL.

This chain uses TRBV28 with TRBJ2-7; the match to TRBD1 covers 7 bases. Germline values: CDR1 MDHEN, CDR2 SYDVKM. This CDR3 spans 14 amino acids. V lost 6 bases and J lost 3; bases outside the gene matches: 8. DNA for the CDR3: TGTGCCAGCAGCCCGGGACAGCGAAGCTACGAGCAGTACTTC. It encodes CASSPGQRSYEQYF.

The chain joins TRBV7-9 to TRBJ2-7; D is possibly TRBD2 (6 bases). The CDR3 has 14 residues. Germline CDR1 is SEHNR and CDR2 is FQNEAQ (reference sequence). The germline V and J ends were trimmed by 4 bases and 3 bases, with 13 bases remaining between them. Here the CDR3 reads CASSSWRVRYEQYF. DNA of the CDR3: TGTGCCAGCAGCTCCTGGAGGGTCCGCTACGAGCAGTACTTC.

The chain combines TRBV13 with TRBJ2-5, with D possibly being TRBD1 (6 bases). Trimming pared 3 bases from V and 0 bases from J, leaving 11 bases between. CDR3 length: 15 residues. CDR1 PRHDT and CDR2 FYEKMQ come from the germline V gene (reference sequence). CDR3 loop: CASSLAGENQETQYF. DNA of the CDR3: TGTGCCAGCAGCTTGGCAGGGGAGAACCAAGAGACCCAGTACTTC.

The gene calls are TRBV5-6 and TRBJ2-5; D not certain. The CDR3 contains 15 residues. V was pared by 0 bases and J by 5 bases, with 14 bases between. CDR1 and CDR2 from the germline V gene are SGHDT and YYEEEE. This CDR3 is CASSLATGLEETQYF. CDR3 nucleotides: TGTGCCAGCAGCTTGGCGACTGGATTGGAGGAGACCCAGTACTTC.

This chain connects TRBV13 to TRBJ2-5, with a possible D match to TRBD1 (5 bases). Trimming shortened V by 3 bases and J by 1 base, and 6 bases separated the two germline ends. CDR3 length: 13 amino acids. CDR1 PRHDT and CDR2 FYEKMQ come from the germline V gene (reference sequence). CDR3 loop: CASSLTAQETQYF. The CDR3 DNA sequence: TGTGCCAGCAGCTTGACAGCCCAAGAGACCCAGTACTTC.

The rearrangement links TRBV30 to TRBJ2-3; D call uncertain. Germline CDR1 GTSNPN, CDR2 SVGIG (reference sequence). The CDR3 is 13 amino acids. V was shortened by 5 bases and J by 4 bases, with 13 bases between the two germline ends. The CDR3 DNA is TGTGCCTGGTCAGCTTTAGGGTCAGATACGCAGTATTTT. Translation gives CAWSALGSDTQYF.

CDR3 coding DNA: TGCGCCAGCAGCTTGGATGGGGGGAGGGCCTCCTACGAGCAGTACTTC. This sequence encodes CASSLDGGRASYEQYF. The chain links TRBV5-1 to TRBJ2-7, with 7 bases aligning to TRBD2. Trimming cost V 0 bases and J 0 bases; bases outside gene matches: 6. The CDR3 contains 16 residues. Germline loops: CDR1 SGHRS, CDR2 YFSETQ.

This clone was seen just once. This chain connects TRBV7-9 to TRBJ2-2, with no clear D. Germline V gene lookup returns CDR1 SEHNR and CDR2 FQNEAQ (reference sequence). V was trimmed by 3 bases and J by 7 bases, leaving 18 bases between them. The CDR3 length is 16 residues. Here the CDR3 DNA reads TGTGCCAGCAGCTTCCCGACATCTAAAGGTCGCGGGGAGCTGTTTTTT. Its translation: CASSFPTSKGRGELFF.

The chain employs TRBV14 and TRBJ1-4; no definite D call. The CDR3 length is 13 residues. The ends were cut back, 2 bases at V and 7 bases at J, with 8 bases in the middle. CDR1 and CDR2 (germline): SGHDN, FVKESK. CDR3 sequence reads: CASSQMPSEKLFF. For the CDR3, the DNA is TGTGCCAGCAGCCAAATGCCCAGTGAAAAACTGTTTTTT.

V is TRBV9 and J is TRBJ2-2; D unclear. CDR1 is SGDLS and CDR2 is YYNGEE in the germline V gene. The V end lost 0 bases, the J end lost 7 bases, and 10 bases lay between the germline ends. The CDR3 contains 14 residues. The CDR3 nucleotides are TGTGCCAGCAGCGTAGAGCACAGCTTCGGGGAGCTGTTTTTT. Translating gives CASSVEHSFGELFF.

The chain has TRBV6-5 and TRBJ2-7, with D perhaps TRBD2 (6 bases). Per the germline V gene, CDR1 is MNHEY and CDR2 is SVGAGI. The V end lost 5 bases, the J end lost 3 bases, and 14 bases lay between the germline ends. This CDR3 comprises 14 residues. The CDR3 reads CASSTEGGFYEQYF. The CDR3 DNA reads as TGTGCCAGCAGTACAGAGGGAGGTTTCTACGAGCAGTACTTC.

This chain joins TRBV9 and TRBJ2-1; either TRBD1 or TRBD2 may supply D (5 bases each). Trimming took 0 bases from V and 8 from J, leaving 9 bases between them. The germline V gene encodes CDR1 SGDLS and CDR2 YYNGEE. This CDR3 has 13 residues. CDR3 amino acids: CASSVGGDDEQFF. Written as DNA, the CDR3 is TGTGCCAGCAGCGTAGGAGGGGACGATGAGCAGTTCTTC. Combining the CDR3 with reference TRBV9 and TRBJ2-1 gives the whole variable domain DSGVTQTPKHLITATGQRVTLRCSPRSGDLSVYWYQQSLDQGLQFLIQYYNGEERAKGNILERFSAQQFPDLHSELNLSSLELGDSALYFCASSVGGDDEQFFGPGTRLTVL.

This CDR3 reads CASSEWGREYTGELFF. The CDR3 coding sequence is TGTGCCAGCAGTGAATGGGGGCGGGAATACACCGGGGAGCTGTTTTTT. This rearrangement joins TRBV25-1 to TRBJ2-2, with D perhaps matching TRBD1 or TRBD2 (6 bases each). Trimming stripped 1 base from V and 3 bases from J, with 12 bases between. The CDR3 runs to 16 residues. Germline values: CDR1 MGHDK, CDR2 SYGVNS.